The 22 T cell receptor beta chains in this list originate from one sample, sequenced in a study of shared clonotypes between healthy human individuals. Only in-frame clones appear in the TCRdb table, and some are missing; sequencing was by immunoSEQ multiplex PCR. This table has about 650,000 clones, around 95% appearing once. The naive CD8 population came from CD45RO-negative cells selected for CCR7, without terminally differentiated effector memory CD45RA+ cells. Input material: naive CD8+ T cells sorted from blood. All receptors come from a woman in her 30s in good health.

The gene calls are TRBV7-6 and TRBJ2-7; D might be TRBD1 (5 bases). The CDR3 is 11 residues long. Germline V gives CDR1 SGHVS, CDR2 FNYEAQ. V lost 5 bases to trimming and J lost 6 bases, with 8 bases between them. DNA of the CDR3: TGTGCCAGCAGCCAAAGGGGCGAGCAGTACTTC. It yields the protein CASSQRGEQYF. The full variable domain, completed using reference TRBV7-6 and TRBJ2-7, is GAGVSQSPRYKVTKRGQDVALRCDPISGHVSLYWYRQALGQGPEFLTYFNYEAQQDKSGLPNDRFSAERPEGSISTLTIQRTEQRDSAMYRCASSQRGEQYFGPGTRLTVT.

The V gene is TRBV4-2, the J gene TRBJ2-3, with 14 bases matching TRBD2. J was trimmed by 4 bases and V by 5 bases; bases with no gene match: 5. Looked up from germline, CDR1 is LGHNA and CDR2 is YNFKEQ. CDR3 size: 16 residues. The CDR3 protein is CASSFQTSGGADTQYF. In DNA form, the CDR3 reads TGTGCCAGCAGCTTTCAGACTAGCGGGGGGGCAGATACGCAGTATTTT.

This chain joins TRBV5-6 and TRBJ2-3; 10 nucleotides match TRBD1. CDR3 length: 14 residues. Germline assignment: CDR1 SGHDT and CDR2 YYEEEE. After removal of 5 bases from V and 5 bases from J, the junction contained 5 bases not matched to a gene. The CDR3 loop is CASSVTGGIDTQYF. The CDR3 DNA is TGTGCCAGCAGTGTGACAGGGGGCATAGATACGCAGTATTTT.

This chain uses TRBV15 with TRBJ1-5; D is ambiguous. Trimming removed 0 bases from V and 0 bases from J, with 24 bases in between. This CDR3 comprises 21 residues. CDR1 and CDR2 (germline): LNHNV, YYDKDF (reference sequence). CDR3 loop: CATSRDRAGSLSLDSNQPQHF. CDR3 sequence (DNA): TGTGCCACCAGCAGAGATAGGGCCGGGTCCCTCTCCTTGGATAGCAATCAGCCCCAGCATTTT.

The gene calls are TRBV7-6 and TRBJ2-6; D tentatively reads TRBD1 or TRBD2 (7 bases each). The CDR3 spans 15 residues. The V gene's germline CDR1 is SGHVS and CDR2 FNYEAQ. Between the trimmed V and J ends, which lost 11 bases and 2 bases, there was a span of 16 bases. The chain's CDR3 is CAGQGGVAGANVLTF. Here the CDR3 DNA reads TGTGCCGGTCAGGGGGGGGTGGCTGGGGCCAACGTCCTGACTTTC.

This chain connects TRBV4-1 to TRBJ2-2; 8 nucleotides match TRBD1. The CDR3 is 16 residues long. The ends lost 4 bases at V and 1 base at J; junction bases unmatched: 5. Germline V gene lookup returns CDR1 MGHRA and CDR2 YSYEKL. The CDR3: CASSLTGGGNTGELFF. DNA for the CDR3: TGCGCCAGCAGCCTCACAGGGGGAGGGAACACCGGGGAGCTGTTTTTT.

The chain recombines TRBV7-2 with TRBJ1-1; D might be TRBD1 (5 bases). The CDR3 covers 14 residues. The V and J ends lost 8 bases and 5 bases respectively, with 18 bases between them. The germline CDR1 and CDR2 sequences are SGHTA and FQGNSA. CDR3: CASERRVGETEAFF. In DNA form, the CDR3 reads TGTGCCAGCGAACGACGGGTAGGGGAAACTGAAGCTTTCTTT.

V is TRBV28 and J is TRBJ1-4; D call uncertain. V was pared by 2 bases and J by 8 bases, with 9 bases between. This CDR3 contains 13 residues. Germline V gene sequence: CDR1 MDHEN, CDR2 SYDVKM. In DNA form, the CDR3 reads TGTGCCAGCAGTTTAACCGCGAACGAAAAACTGTTTTTT. Translating it yields CASSLTANEKLFF. Complete variable domain (other parts from reference TRBV28 and TRBJ1-4): DVKVTQSSRYLVKRTGEKVFLECVQDMDHENMFWYRQDPGLGLRLIYFSYDVKMKEKGDIPEGYSVSREKKERFSLILESASTNQTSMYLCASSLTANEKLFFGSGTQLSVL.

The chain uses TRBV28 and TRBJ1-2; 8 bases agree with TRBD1. The ends lost 6 bases at V and 2 bases at J; junction bases unmatched: 8. Germline lookup yields CDR1 MDHEN and CDR2 SYDVKM. This CDR3 spans 15 amino acids. The CDR3 here is CASRPDREINYGYTF. The CDR3 bases are TGTGCCAGCAGGCCGGACAGGGAAATCAACTATGGCTACACCTTC.

The rearrangement links TRBV6-1 to TRBJ1-1, with a possible D match to TRBD1 (6 bases). V lost 2 bases and J lost 4, with 11 bases in between. Per the germline V gene, CDR1 is MNHNS and CDR2 is SASEGT. This CDR3 comprises 14 residues. CDR3 region: CASSEQGSGTEAFF. DNA for the CDR3: TGTGCCAGCAGTGAACAGGGGTCGGGCACTGAAGCTTTCTTT.

This CDR3 is CASSTGQGFPTEAFF. The CDR3 DNA reads TGTGCCAGTAGTACGGGACAGGGTTTTCCCACTGAAGCTTTCTTT. V gene TRBV19 combines with J gene TRBJ1-1, with TRBD1 matching over 9 bases. Germline CDR1 is LNHDA and CDR2 is SQIVND (reference sequence). CDR3 length: 15 amino acids. Trimming cost V 4 bases and J 4 bases; bases outside gene matches: 7.

The chain recombines TRBV5-1 with TRBJ2-1; perhaps TRBD2 as D (5 bases). The CDR3 sequence is 15 residues long. Germline CDR1 and CDR2: SGHRS and YFSETQ. V was cut by 2 bases and J by 7 bases, with 16 bases left in between. In DNA, the CDR3 is TGCGCCAGCAGCTTACCGGGGAGAGCTAGTAATGAGCAGTTCTTC. It is translated as CASSLPGRASNEQFF.

The V call is TRBV6-1, the J call TRBJ2-4; 8 bases are shared with TRBD1. V lost 3 bases, J lost 3 bases, and 4 bases stayed unmatched. The CDR3 extends over 15 amino acids. Germline V lookup: CDR1 MNHNS, CDR2 SASEGT. The CDR3 DNA follows: TGTGCCAGCAGTGATGCACAGGGGGGCAAAAACATTCAGTACTTC. Translating gives CASSDAQGGKNIQYF.

The chain is built from TRBV28 and TRBJ1-2; the D gene is possibly TRBD1 (6 bases). The CDR3 covers 14 residues. Per germline, CDR1 MDHEN and CDR2 SYDVKM. The V gene lost 3 bases and the J gene lost 3 bases, with 11 bases spanning the gap. The DNA of the CDR3 is TGTGCCAGCAGTTTGAGGGGGTCCGACTATGGCTACACCTTC. It translates to CASSLRGSDYGYTF.

This rearrangement joins TRBV6-5 to TRBJ1-2; no definite D call. Germline V gene sequence: CDR1 MNHEY, CDR2 SVGAGI. This CDR3 comprises 14 residues. The germline V and J ends were trimmed by 2 bases and 4 bases, with 11 bases remaining between them. CDR3 DNA sequence: TGTGCCAGCAGTTACCTCCCTAAACTCTATGGCTACACCTTC. As protein: CASSYLPKLYGYTF.

The chain is built from TRBV28 and TRBJ2-7, with D perhaps TRBD1 (6 bases). This CDR3 contains 15 residues. CDR1 is MDHEN and CDR2 is SYDVKM in the germline V gene. V lost 6 bases and J lost 0, with 15 bases in between. Here the CDR3 reads CASSTFGGTSYEQYF. The CDR3, as DNA: TGTGCCAGCAGCACCTTTGGGGGCACCTCCTACGAGCAGTACTTC.

This rearrangement joins TRBV4-1 to TRBJ2-2; D is ambiguous. Germline V gives CDR1 MGHRA, CDR2 YSYEKL. Trimming left V 1 base short and J 3 bases short, with 6 bases between. This CDR3 has 14 amino acids. The CDR3 bases are TGCGCCAGCAGCCAAGTAGTATACACCGGGGAGCTGTTTTTT. This translates into CASSQVVYTGELFF.

The chain joins TRBV14 to TRBJ2-2; maybe TRBD2 (6 bases). This CDR3 spans 16 amino acids. From germline, CDR1 is SGHDN and CDR2 FVKESK. V was clipped by 4 bases and J by 1 base, with 13 bases between them. The CDR3, as DNA: TGTGCCAGCAGCCCTGCACTAGCTGAGAACACCGGGGAGCTGTTTTTT. Amino acids: CASSPALAENTGELFF.

The V call is TRBV19, the J call TRBJ2-1, with D uncertain. Germline CDR1 reads LNHDA; CDR2 reads SQIVND (reference sequence). Trimming took 3 bases from V and 5 from J, leaving 14 bases between them. This CDR3 contains 15 residues. CDR3 protein: CASSIFEQINNEQFF. CDR3 bases: TGTGCCAGTAGTATTTTCGAACAGATAAACAATGAGCAGTTCTTC.

CDR3 DNA sequence: TGTGCCAGCAGTTTATCATCGCAGGGGTTGATCCTCTATGGCTACACCTTC. As protein: CASSLSSQGLILYGYTF. This chain uses TRBV27 with TRBJ1-2; tentative D call: TRBD1 (6 bases). Trimming removed 0 bases from V and 4 bases from J, with 18 bases in between. This CDR3 contains 17 residues. Germline values: CDR1 MNHEY, CDR2 SMNVEV (reference sequence).

The chain employs TRBV28 and TRBJ1-4; D possibly corresponds to TRBD1 (6 bases). CDR1 is MDHEN, CDR2 SYDVKM, per germline. The length of the CDR3 is 16 residues. Trimming removed 6 bases from V and 3 bases from J, with 17 bases in between. The CDR3 DNA reads TGTGCCAGCAGCCCGGGACACGCTGCACCTAATGAAAAACTGTTTTTT. Protein: CASSPGHAAPNEKLFF.

The chain is built from TRBV6-5 and TRBJ1-1, with 9 bases fitting TRBD1. CDR3 length: 14 residues. V was pared by 5 bases and J by 1 base, with 2 bases of the junction left unmatched. Per germline, CDR1 MNHEY and CDR2 SVGAGI. The CDR3 DNA reads as TGTGCCAGCAGTACGACAGGGGGGAACACTGAAGCTTTCTTT. Its protein is CASSTTGGNTEAFF.